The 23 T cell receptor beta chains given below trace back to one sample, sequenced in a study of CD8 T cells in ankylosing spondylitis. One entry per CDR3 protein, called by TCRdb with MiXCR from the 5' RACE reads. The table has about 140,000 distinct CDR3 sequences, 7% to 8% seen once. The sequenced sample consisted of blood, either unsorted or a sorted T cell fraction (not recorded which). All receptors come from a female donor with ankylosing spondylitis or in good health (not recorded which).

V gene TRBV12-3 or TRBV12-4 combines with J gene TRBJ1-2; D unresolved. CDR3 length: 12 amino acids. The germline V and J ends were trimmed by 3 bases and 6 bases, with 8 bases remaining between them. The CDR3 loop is CASSLDGDGYTF. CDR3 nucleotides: TGTGCCAGCAGTTTGGACGGGGATGGCTACACCTTC.

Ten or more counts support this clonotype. Here the CDR3 reads CASIHEDQETQYF. As DNA, the CDR3 is TGCGCCAGTATCCACGAGGACCAAGAGACCCAGTACTTC. V usage is TRBV5-1 and J usage is TRBJ2-5; no clear D gene. Germline assignment: CDR1 SGHRS and CDR2 YFSETQ. The CDR3 spans 13 residues. Trimming removed 8 bases at V and 0 bases at J, with 11 bases between.

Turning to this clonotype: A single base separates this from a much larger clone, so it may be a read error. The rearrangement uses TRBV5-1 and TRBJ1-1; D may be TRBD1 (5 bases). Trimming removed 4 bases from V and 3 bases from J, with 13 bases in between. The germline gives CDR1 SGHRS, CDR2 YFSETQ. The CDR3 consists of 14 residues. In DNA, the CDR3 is TGCGCCAGCAGCCCATGGACACCAGACACTGAAGCTTTCTTT. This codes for CASSPWTPDTEAFF.

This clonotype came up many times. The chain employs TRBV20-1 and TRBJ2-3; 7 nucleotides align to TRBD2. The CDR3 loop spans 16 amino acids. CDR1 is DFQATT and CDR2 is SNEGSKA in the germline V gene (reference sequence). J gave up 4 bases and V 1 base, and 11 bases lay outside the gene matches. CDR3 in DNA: TGCAGTGCTAGAGTTGGTGGGGCGGGAGCTGCAGATACGCAGTATTTT. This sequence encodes CSARVGGAGAADTQYF.

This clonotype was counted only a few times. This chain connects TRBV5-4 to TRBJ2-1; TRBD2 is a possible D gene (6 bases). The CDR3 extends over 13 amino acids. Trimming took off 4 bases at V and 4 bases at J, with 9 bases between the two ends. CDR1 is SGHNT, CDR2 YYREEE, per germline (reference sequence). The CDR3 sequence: CASSPGRYNEQFF. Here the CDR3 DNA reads TGTGCCAGCAGCCCCGGGAGATACAATGAGCAGTTCTTC.

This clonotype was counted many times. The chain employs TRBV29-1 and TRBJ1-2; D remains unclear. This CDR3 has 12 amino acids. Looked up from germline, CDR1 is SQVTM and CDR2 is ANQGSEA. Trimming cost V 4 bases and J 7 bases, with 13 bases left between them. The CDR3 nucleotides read TGCAGCGTTGTAAGGGCGGAGGCTGGCTACACCTTC. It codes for CSVVRAEAGYTF.

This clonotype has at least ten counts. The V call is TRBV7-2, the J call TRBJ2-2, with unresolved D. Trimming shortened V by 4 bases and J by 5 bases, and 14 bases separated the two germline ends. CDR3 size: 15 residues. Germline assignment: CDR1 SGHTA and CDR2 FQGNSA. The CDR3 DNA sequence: TGTGCCAGCAGCTCTCTGAACATGGAGACCGGGGAGCTGTTTTTT. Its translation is CASSSLNMETGELFF.

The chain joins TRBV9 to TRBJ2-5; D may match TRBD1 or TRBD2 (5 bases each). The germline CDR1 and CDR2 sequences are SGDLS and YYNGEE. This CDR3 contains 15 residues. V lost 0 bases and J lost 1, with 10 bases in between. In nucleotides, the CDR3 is TGTGCCAGCAGCGTAGTAGGGACGGTCCAAGAGACCCAGTACTTC. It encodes CASSVVGTVQETQYF. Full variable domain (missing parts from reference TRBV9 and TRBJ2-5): DSGVTQTPKHLITATGQRVTLRCSPRSGDLSVYWYQQSLDQGLQFLIQYYNGEERAKGNILERFSAQQFPDLHSELNLSSLELGDSALYFCASSVVGTVQETQYFGPGTRLLVL.

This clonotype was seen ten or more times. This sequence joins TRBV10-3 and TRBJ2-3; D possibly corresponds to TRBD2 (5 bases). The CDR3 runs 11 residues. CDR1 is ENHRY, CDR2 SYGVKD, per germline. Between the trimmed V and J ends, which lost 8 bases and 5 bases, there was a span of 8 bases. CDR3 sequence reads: CAILSGDTQYF. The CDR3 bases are TGTGCCATCCTCAGCGGAGATACGCAGTATTTT.

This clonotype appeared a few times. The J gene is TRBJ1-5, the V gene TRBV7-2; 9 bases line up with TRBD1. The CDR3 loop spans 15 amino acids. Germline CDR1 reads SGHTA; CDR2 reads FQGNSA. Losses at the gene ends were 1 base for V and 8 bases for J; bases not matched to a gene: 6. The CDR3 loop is CASSLGRQGGEPQHF. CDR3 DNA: TGTGCCAGCAGCTTAGGTCGACAGGGGGGCGAGCCCCAGCATTTT.

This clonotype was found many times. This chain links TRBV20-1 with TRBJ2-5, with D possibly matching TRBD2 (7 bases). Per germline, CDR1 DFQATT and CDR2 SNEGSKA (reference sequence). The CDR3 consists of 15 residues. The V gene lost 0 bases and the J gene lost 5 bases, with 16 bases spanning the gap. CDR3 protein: CSARDRVGGRETQYF. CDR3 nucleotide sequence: TGCAGTGCTAGAGATCGAGTGGGGGGGCGGGAGACCCAGTACTTC.

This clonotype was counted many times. The CDR3 protein is CSALGQGPNYGYTF. The CDR3 DNA sequence: TGCAGTGCACTGGGACAGGGGCCTAACTATGGCTACACCTTC. This chain connects TRBV20-1 to TRBJ1-2; 10 bases match TRBD1. CDR3 length: 14 amino acids. The trim removed 6 bases at V and 0 bases at J, leaving 4 bases unmatched. Germline CDR1 DFQATT, CDR2 SNEGSKA (reference sequence).

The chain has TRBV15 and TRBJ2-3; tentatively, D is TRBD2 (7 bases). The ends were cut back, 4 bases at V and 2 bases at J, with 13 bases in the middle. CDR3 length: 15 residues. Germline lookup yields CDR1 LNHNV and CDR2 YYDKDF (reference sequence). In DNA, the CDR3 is TGTGCCACCAGCACCAGGGGAGGGTTCACAGATACGCAGTATTTT. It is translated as CATSTRGGFTDTQYF. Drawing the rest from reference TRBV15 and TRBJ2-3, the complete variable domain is DAMVIQNPRYQVTQFGKPVTLSCSQTLNHNVMYWYQQKSSQAPKLLFHYYDKDFNNEADTPDNFQSRRPNTSFCFLDIRSPGLGDTAMYLCATSTRGGFTDTQYFGPGTRLTVL.

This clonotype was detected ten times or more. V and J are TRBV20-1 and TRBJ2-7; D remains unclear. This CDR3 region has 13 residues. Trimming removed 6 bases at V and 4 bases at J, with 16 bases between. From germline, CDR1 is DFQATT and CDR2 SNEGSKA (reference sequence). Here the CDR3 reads CSANAAPRYEQYF. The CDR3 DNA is TGCAGTGCCAACGCTGCCCCTCGGTACGAGCAGTACTTC.

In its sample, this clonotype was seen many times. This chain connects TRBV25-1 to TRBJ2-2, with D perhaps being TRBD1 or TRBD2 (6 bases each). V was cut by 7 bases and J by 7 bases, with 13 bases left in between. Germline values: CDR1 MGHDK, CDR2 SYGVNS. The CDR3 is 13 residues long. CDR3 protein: CASTTGASGELFF. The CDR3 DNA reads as TGTGCCAGCACCACGGGGGCTAGCGGGGAGCTGTTTTTT.

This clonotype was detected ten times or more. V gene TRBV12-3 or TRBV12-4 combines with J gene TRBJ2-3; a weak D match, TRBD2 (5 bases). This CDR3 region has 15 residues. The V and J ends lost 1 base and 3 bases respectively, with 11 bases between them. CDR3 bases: TGTGCCAGCAGTTTAGGAGGGCCGGGGACAGATACGCAGTATTTT. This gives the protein CASSLGGPGTDTQYF.

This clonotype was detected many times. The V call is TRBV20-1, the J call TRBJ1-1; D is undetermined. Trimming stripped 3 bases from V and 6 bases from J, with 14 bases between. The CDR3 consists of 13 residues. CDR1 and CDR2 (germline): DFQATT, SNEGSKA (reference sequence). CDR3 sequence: CSASPIGEAEAFF. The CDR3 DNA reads TGCAGTGCTAGCCCCATCGGAGAGGCTGAAGCTTTCTTT.

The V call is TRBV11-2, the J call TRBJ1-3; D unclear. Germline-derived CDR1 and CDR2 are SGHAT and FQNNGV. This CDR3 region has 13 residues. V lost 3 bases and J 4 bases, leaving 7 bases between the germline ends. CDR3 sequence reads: CASSFNQGNTIYF. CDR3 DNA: TGTGCCAGCAGCTTCAACCAGGGAAACACCATATATTTT.

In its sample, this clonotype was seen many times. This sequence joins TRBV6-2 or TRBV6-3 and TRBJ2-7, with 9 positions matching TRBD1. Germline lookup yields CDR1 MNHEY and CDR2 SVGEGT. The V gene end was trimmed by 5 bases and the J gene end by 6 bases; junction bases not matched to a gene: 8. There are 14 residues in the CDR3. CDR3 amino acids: CASSTDRGNPEQYF. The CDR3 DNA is TGTGCCAGCAGTACGGACAGGGGAAATCCCGAGCAGTACTTC.

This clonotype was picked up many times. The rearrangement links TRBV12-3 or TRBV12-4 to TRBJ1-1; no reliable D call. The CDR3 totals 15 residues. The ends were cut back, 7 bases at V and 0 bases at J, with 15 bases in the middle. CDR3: CASTPGGRVNTEAFF. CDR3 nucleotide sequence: TGTGCCAGCACCCCCGGCGGCAGAGTGAACACTGAAGCTTTCTTT.

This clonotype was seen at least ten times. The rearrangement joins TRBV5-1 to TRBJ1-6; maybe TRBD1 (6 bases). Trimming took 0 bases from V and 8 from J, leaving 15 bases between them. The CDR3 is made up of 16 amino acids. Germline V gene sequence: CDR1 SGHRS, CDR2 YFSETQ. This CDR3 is CASSLGGGRGYSPLHF. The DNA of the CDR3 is TGCGCCAGCAGCTTGGGAGGCGGTAGGGGGTATTCACCCCTCCACTTT.

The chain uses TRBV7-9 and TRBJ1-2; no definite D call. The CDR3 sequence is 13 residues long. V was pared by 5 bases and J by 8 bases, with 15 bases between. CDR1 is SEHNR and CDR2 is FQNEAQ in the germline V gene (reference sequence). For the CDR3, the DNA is TGTGCCAGCAGCCCGAGCTACGGAGAGGGCTACACCTTC. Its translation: CASSPSYGEGYTF.

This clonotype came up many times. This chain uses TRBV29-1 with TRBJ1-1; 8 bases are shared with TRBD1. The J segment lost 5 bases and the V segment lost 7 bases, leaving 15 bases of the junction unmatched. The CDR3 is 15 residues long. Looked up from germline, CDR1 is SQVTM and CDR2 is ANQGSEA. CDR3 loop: CSGRPGTGLGTEAFF. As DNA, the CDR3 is TGCAGCGGCCGACCCGGGACAGGACTTGGGACTGAAGCTTTCTTT.